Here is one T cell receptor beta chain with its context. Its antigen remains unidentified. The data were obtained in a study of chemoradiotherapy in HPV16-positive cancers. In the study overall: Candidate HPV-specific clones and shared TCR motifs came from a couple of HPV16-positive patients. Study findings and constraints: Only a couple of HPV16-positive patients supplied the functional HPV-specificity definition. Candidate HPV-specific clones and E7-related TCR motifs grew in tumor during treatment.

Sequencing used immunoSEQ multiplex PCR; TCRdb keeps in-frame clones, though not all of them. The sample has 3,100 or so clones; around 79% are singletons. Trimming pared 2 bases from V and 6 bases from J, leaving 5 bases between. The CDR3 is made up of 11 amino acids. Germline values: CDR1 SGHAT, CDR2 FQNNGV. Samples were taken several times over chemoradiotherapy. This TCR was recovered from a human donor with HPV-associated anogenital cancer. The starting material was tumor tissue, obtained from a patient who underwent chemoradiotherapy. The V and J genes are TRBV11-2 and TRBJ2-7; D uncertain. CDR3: CASSLFAEQYF. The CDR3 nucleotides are TGTGCCAGCAGCTTATTCGCCGAGCAGTACTTC.